This T cell receptor (beta chain) was sequenced for a study of CD8 T cells in ankylosing spondylitis. For TCR beta, libraries came from quantitative 5'-RACE with molecular barcodes. TCRdb independently ran MiXCR on the 5' RACE reads; one entry per CDR3 protein. The sample lists 200,000 or so distinct CDR3 sequences, 13% occurring once. Per germline, CDR1 KGHDR and CDR2 SFDVKD. The ends were cut back, 4 bases at V and 0 bases at J, with 9 bases in the middle. The CDR3 runs 15 residues. This clonotype was seen repeatedly, ten times or more. J is TRBJ1-5 and V is TRBV24-1; D is ambiguous. The sequenced material came from blood, either unsorted or a sorted T cell fraction (not recorded which). The TCR originated in a female donor with ankylosing spondylitis or in good health (not recorded which). CDR3 protein: CATSDRSYSNQPQHF. Written as DNA, the CDR3 is TGTGCCACCAGTGACCGCAGTTATAGCAATCAGCCCCAGCATTTT.